This TCR beta chain came from a study of blood T cells in healthy people across ages. Each sample provided at least 6 micrograms of extracted total RNA. The CDR3 is made up of 13 amino acids. Germline lookup yields CDR1 MDHEN and CDR2 SYDVKM. Combining a sample-barcoded 5' primer with a J-beta primer mix, a second PCR ran for roughly 7 to 11 cycles. Each cDNA molecule was tagged by a template-switch adaptor that had 12 random nucleotides. TCRdb re-derived calls from the 5' RACE reads in MiXCR, one entry per CDR3 protein. The table shows 600,000 to 800,000 distinct CDR3 sequences, with 20% to 25% occurring only once.

The source material was blood. The chain carries TRBV28 and TRBJ2-5, with 7 bases lining up with TRBD1. The DNA end is a closer match to TRBJ2-7, so the J assignment may be wrong. The sequence derives from a man between 65 and 85 years old in good health. The CDR3 loop is CASEQGLSYEQYF. CDR3 coding DNA: TGTGCCAGCGAACAGGGGCTCTCCTACGAGCAGTACTTC.